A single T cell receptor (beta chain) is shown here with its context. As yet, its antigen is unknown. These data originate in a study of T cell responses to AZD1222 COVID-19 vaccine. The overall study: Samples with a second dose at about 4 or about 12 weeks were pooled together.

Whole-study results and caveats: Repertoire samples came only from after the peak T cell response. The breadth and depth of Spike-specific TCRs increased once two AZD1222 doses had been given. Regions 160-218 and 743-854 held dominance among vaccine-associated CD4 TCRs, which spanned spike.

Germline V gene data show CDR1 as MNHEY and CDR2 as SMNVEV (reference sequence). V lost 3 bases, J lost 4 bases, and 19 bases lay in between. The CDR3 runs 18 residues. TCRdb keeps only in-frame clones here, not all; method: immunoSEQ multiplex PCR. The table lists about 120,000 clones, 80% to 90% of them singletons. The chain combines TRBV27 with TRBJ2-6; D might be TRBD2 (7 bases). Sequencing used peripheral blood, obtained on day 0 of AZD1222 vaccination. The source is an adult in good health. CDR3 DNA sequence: TGTGCCAGCAGTTTTAGGTCGGGGGGCGCGGCCGGGGCCAACGTCCTGACTTTC. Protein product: CASSFRSGGAAGANVLTF.